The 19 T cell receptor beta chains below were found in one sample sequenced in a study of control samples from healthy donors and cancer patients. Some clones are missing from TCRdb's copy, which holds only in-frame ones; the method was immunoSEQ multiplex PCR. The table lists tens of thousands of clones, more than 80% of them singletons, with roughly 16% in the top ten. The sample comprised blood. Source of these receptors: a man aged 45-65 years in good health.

The CDR3 DNA follows: TGCGCCAGCAGCCAGGAGAACACTGAAGCTTTCTTT. This sequence encodes CASSQENTEAFF. This chain joins TRBV4-3 and TRBJ1-1; D gene uncertain. The CDR3 has 12 amino acids. V gave up 3 bases and J gave up 1 base, with 3 bases separating them. The germline V gene has CDR1 LGHNA and CDR2 YSLEER.

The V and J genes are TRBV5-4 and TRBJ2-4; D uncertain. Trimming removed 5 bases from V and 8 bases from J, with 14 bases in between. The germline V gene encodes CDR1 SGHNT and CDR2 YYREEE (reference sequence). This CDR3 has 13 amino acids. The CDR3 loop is CASRVQNRDIQYF. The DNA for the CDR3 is TGTGCCAGCAGGGTACAGAACAGAGACATTCAGTACTTC.

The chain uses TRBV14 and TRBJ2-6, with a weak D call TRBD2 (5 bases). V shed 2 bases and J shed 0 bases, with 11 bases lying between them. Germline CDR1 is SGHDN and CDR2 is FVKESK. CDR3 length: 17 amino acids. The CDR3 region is CASSQWKEGSGANVLTF. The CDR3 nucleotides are TGTGCCAGCAGCCAATGGAAAGAGGGCTCTGGGGCCAACGTCCTGACTTTC.

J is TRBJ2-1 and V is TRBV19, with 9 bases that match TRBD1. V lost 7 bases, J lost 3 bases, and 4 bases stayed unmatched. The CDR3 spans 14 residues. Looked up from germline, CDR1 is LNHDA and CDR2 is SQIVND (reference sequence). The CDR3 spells CASTRDRDYNEQFF. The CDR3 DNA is TGTGCCAGTACCCGGGACAGGGACTACAATGAGCAGTTCTTC.

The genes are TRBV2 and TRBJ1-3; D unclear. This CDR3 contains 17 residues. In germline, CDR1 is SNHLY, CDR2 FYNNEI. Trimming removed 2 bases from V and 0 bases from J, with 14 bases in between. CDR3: CASSEQDPRSSGNTIYF. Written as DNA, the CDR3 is TGTGCCAGCAGTGAACAAGACCCCAGGAGCTCTGGAAACACCATATATTTT.

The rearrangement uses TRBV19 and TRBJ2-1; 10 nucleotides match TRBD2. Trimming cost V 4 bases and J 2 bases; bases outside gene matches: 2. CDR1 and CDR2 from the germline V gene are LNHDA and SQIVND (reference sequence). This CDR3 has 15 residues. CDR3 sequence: CASSKTSGPYNEQFF. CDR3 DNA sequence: TGTGCCAGTAGTAAGACTAGCGGGCCCTACAATGAGCAGTTCTTC.

CDR3 amino acids: CAWSVLAGQETQYF. Written as DNA, the CDR3 is TGTGCCTGGAGTGTTCTAGCGGGACAAGAGACCCAGTACTTC. The chain uses TRBV30 and TRBJ2-5; the match to TRBD2 covers 9 bases. V lost 0 bases, J lost 2 bases, and 1 base stayed unmatched. This CDR3 comprises 14 residues. CDR1 is GTSNPN, CDR2 SVGIG, per germline (reference sequence).

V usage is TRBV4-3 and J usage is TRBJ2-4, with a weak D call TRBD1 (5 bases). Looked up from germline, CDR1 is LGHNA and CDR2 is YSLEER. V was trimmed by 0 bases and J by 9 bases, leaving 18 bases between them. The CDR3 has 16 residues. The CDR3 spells CASSQEIVPQGGIQYF. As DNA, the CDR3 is TGCGCCAGCAGCCAAGAAATCGTTCCGCAGGGTGGCATTCAGTACTTC.

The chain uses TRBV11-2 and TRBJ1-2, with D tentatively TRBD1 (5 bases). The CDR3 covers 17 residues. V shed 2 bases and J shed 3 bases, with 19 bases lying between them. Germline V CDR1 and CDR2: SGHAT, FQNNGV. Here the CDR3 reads CASSLKGTGGVDYGYTF. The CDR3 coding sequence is TGTGCCAGCAGCTTAAAAGGGACCGGGGGAGTAGACTATGGCTACACCTTC.

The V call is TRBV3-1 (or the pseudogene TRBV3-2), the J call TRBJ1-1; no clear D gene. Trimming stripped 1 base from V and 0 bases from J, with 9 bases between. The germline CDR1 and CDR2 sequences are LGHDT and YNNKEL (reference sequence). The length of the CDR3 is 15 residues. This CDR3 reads CASSQGPYMNTEAFF. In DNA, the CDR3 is TGTGCCAGCAGCCAAGGACCGTACATGAACACTGAAGCTTTCTTT.

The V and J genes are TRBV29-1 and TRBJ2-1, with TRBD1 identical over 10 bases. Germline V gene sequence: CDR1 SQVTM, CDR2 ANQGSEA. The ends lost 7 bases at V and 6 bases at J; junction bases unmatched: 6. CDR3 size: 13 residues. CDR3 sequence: CSGGTGVGNEQFF. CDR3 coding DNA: TGCAGCGGCGGGACAGGGGTAGGCAATGAGCAGTTCTTC.

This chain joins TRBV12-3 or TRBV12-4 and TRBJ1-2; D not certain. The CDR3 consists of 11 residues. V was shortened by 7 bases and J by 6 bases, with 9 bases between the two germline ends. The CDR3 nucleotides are TGTGCCAGCACCATCGGAGATGGCTACACCTTC. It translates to CASTIGDGYTF.

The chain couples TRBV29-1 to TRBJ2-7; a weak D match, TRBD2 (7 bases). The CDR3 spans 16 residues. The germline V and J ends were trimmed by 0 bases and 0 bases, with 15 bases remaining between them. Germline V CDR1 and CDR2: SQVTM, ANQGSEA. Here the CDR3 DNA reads TGCAGCGTTGAAGATGTCGGGGGGCAAAACTCCTACGAGCAGTACTTC. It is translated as CSVEDVGGQNSYEQYF.

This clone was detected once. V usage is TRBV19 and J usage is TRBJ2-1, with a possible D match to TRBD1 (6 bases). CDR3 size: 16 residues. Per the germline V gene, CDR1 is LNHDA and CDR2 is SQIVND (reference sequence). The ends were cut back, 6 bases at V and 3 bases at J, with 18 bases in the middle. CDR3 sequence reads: CASSIQGEGYYNEQFF. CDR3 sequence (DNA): TGTGCCAGTAGCATACAGGGAGAAGGATACTACAATGAGCAGTTCTTC.

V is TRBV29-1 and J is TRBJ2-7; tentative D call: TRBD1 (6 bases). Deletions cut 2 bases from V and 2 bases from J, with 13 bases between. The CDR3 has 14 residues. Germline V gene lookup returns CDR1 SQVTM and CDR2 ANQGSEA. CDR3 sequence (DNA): TGCAGCGTTGAAACTGGGGGCTTTACCTACGAGCAGTACTTC. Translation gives CSVETGGFTYEQYF.

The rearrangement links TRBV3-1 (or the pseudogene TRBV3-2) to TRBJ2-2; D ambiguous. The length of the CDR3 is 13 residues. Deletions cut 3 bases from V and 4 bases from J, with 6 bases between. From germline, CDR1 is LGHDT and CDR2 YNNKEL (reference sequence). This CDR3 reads CASSQPGTGELFF. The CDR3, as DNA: TGTGCCAGCAGCCAGCCCGGCACCGGGGAGCTGTTTTTT.

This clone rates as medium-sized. The CDR3 sequence: CASSTSSPGSNQPQHF. CDR3 DNA sequence: TGTGCCAGTAGTACTTCCTCCCCAGGGAGCAATCAGCCCCAGCATTTT. V and J are TRBV19 and TRBJ1-5, with D possibly TRBD1 on 5 matching bases. The germline V gene has CDR1 LNHDA and CDR2 SQIVND (reference sequence). The CDR3 totals 16 residues. The V end was cut by 4 bases, the J end by 1 base, with 14 bases between.

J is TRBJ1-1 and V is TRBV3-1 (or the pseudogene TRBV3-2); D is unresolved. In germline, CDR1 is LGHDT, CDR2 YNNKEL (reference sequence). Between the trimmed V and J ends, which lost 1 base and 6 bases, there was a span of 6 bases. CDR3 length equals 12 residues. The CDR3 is CASSQGVAEAFF. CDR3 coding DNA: TGTGCCAGCAGCCAAGGTGTAGCTGAAGCTTTCTTT.

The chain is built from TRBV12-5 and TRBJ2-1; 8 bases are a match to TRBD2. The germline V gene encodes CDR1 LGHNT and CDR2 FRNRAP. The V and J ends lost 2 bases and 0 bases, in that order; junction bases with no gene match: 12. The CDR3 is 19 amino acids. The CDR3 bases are TGTGCTAGTGGTTTGCACGGGGCGTCCGGGAGGGGCTCCTACAATGAGCAGTTCTTC. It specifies CASGLHGASGRGSYNEQFF.